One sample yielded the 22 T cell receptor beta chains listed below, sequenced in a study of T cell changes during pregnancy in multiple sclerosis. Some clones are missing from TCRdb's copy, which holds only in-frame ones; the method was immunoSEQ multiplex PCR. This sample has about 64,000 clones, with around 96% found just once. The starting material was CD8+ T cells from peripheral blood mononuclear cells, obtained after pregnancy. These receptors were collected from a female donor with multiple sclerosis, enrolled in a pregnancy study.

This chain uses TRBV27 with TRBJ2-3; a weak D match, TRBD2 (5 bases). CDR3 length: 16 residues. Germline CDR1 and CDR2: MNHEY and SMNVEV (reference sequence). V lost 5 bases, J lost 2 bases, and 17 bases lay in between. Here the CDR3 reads CASSPRVAAVTDTQYF. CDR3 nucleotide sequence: TGTGCCAGCAGTCCGCGGGTGGCGGCGGTCACAGATACGCAGTATTTT.

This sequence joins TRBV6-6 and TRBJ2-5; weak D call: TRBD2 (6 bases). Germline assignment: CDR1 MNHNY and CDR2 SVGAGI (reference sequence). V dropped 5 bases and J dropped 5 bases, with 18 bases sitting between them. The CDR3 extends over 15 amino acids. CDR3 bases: TGTGCCAGCAGTCCCCTGGGGGGAGCTGGGGAGACCCAGTACTTC. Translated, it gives CASSPLGGAGETQYF.

CDR3 sequence: CASSPTGAATGELFF. CDR3 nucleotides: TGTGCCAGCAGCCCTACGGGAGCGGCCACCGGGGAGCTGTTTTTT. The chain has TRBV9 and TRBJ2-2, with D possibly matching TRBD2 (6 bases). V was shortened by 4 bases and J by 4 bases, with 14 bases between the two germline ends. The CDR3 loop spans 15 amino acids. Looked up from germline, CDR1 is SGDLS and CDR2 is YYNGEE.

CDR3 nucleotide sequence: TGTGCCAGCAGTGCGTCCGGCAATGAGCAGTTCTTC. Translation: CASSASGNEQFF. The chain uses TRBV25-1 and TRBJ2-1; D unresolved. The CDR3 consists of 12 residues. From germline, CDR1 is MGHDK and CDR2 SYGVNS. V lost 4 bases and J lost 6, with 7 bases in between.

The CDR3 loop reads CASKQGDSNQPQHF. The CDR3 DNA follows: TGTGCCAGCAAGCAGGGGGATAGCAATCAGCCCCAGCATTTT. V gene TRBV7-8 combines with J gene TRBJ1-5; 7 nucleotides align to TRBD1. Germline V gene lookup returns CDR1 SGHVS and CDR2 FQNEAQ. The CDR3 runs 14 residues. V lost 7 bases and J lost 0; bases outside the gene matches: 3.

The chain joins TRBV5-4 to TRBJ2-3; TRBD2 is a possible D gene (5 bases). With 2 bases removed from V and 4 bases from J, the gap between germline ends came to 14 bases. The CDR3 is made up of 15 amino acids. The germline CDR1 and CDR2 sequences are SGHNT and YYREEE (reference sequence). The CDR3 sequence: CASSFSGGAPDTQYF. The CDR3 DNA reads TGTGCCAGCAGCTTTTCCGGAGGTGCTCCAGATACGCAGTATTTT. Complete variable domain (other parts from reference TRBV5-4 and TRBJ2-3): ETGVTQSPTHLIKTRGQQVTLRCSSQSGHNTVSWYQQALGQGPQFIFQYYREEENGRGNFPPRFSGLQFPNYSSELNVNALELDDSALYLCASSFSGGAPDTQYFGPGTRLTVL.

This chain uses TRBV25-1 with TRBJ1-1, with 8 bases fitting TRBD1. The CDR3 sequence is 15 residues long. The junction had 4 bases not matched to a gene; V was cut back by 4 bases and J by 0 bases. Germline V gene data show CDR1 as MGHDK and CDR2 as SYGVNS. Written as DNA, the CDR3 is TGTGCCAGCAGTGCCCGACAGGGGATGAACACTGAAGCTTTCTTT. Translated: CASSARQGMNTEAFF.

The CDR3 sequence: CASTPGSNYNEQFF. CDR3 nucleotides: TGTGCCAGTACCCCCGGGAGTAACTACAATGAGCAGTTCTTC. The chain employs TRBV19 and TRBJ2-1, with TRBD2 as a possible D gene (6 bases). This CDR3 has 14 residues. Trimming left V 7 bases short and J 3 bases short, with 13 bases between. The germline CDR1 and CDR2 sequences are LNHDA and SQIVND (reference sequence).

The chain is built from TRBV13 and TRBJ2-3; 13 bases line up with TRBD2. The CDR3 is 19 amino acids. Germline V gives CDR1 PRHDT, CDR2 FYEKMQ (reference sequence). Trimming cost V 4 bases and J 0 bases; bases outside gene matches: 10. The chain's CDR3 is CASSSRAGTSGASTDTQYF. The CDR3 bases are TGTGCCAGCAGCTCGCGTGCCGGGACTAGCGGGGCTAGCACAGATACGCAGTATTTT.

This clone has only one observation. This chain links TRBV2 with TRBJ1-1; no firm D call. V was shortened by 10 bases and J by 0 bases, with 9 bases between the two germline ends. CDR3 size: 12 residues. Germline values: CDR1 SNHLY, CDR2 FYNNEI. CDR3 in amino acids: CATQVMNTEAFF. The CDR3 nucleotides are TGTGCCACCCAGGTTATGAACACTGAAGCTTTCTTT.

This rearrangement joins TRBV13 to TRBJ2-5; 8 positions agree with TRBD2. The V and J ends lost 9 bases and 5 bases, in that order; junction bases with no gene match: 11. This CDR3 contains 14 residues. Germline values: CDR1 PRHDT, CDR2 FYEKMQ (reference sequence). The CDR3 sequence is CASASGGRGETQYF. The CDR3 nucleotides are TGTGCCAGTGCCTCGGGGGGGCGCGGGGAGACCCAGTACTTC.

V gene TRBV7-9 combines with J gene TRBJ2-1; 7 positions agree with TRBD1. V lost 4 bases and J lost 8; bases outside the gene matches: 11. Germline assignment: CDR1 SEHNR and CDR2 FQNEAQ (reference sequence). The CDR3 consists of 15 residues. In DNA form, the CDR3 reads TGTGCCAGCAGCTATAGACAGGGTATTCGTCATGAGCAGTTCTTC. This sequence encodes CASSYRQGIRHEQFF.

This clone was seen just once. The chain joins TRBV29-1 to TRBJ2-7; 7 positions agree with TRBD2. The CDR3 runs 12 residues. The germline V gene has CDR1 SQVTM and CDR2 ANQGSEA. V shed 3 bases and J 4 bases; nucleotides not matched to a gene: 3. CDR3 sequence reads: CSVEFSGYEQYF. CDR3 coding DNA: TGCAGCGTTGAGTTTAGCGGGTACGAGCAGTACTTC.

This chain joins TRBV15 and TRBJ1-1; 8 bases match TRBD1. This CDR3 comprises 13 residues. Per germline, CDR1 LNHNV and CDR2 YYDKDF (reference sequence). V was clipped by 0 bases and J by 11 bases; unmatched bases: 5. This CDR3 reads CATSRDKGQAAFF. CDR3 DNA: TGTGCCACCAGCAGAGATAAGGGACAGGCCGCTTTCTTT.

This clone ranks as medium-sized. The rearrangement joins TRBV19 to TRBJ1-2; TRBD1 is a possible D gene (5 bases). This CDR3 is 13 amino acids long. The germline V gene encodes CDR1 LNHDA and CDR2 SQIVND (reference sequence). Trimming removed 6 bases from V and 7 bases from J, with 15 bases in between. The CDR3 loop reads CASSPGVGFGYTF. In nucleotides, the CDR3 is TGTGCCAGTAGCCCGGGGGTAGGGTTTGGCTACACCTTC.

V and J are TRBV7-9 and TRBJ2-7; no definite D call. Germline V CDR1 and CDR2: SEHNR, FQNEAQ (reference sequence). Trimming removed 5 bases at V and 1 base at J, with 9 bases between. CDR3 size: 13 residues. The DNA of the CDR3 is TGTGCCAGCAGCCCAGCAGGATCCTACGAGCAGTACTTC. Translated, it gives CASSPAGSYEQYF. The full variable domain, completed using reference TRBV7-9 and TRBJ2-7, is DTGVSQNPRHKITKRGQNVTFRCDPISEHNRLYWYRQTLGQGPEFLTYFQNEAQLEKSRLLSDRFSAERPKGSFSTLEIQRTEQGDSAMYLCASSPAGSYEQYFGPGTRLTVT.

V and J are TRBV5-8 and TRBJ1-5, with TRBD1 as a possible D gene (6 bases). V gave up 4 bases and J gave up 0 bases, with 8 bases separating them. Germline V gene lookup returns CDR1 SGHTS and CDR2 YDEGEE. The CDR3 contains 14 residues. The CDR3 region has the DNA TGTGCCAGCAGCACAGGGTATAGCAATCAGCCCCAGCATTTT. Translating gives CASSTGYSNQPQHF.

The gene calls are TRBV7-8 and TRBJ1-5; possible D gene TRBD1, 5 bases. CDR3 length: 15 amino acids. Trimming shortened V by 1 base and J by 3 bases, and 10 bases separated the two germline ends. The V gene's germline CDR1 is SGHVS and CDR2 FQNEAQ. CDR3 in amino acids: CASSLGAGHNQPQHF. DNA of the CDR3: TGTGCCAGCAGCTTAGGTGCAGGACACAATCAGCCCCAGCATTTT.

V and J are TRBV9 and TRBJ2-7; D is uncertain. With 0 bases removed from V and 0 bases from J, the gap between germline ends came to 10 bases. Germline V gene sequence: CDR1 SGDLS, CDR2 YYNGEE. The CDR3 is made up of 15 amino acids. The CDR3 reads CASSVGAALSYEQYF. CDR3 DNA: TGTGCCAGCAGCGTAGGGGCAGCTCTCTCCTACGAGCAGTACTTC.

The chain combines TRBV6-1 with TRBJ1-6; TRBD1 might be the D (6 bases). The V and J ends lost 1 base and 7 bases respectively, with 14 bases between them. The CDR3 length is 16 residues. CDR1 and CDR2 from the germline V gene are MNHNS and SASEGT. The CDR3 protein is CASSEGGTIRNSPLHF. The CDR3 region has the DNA TGTGCCAGCAGTGAAGGGGGGACAATTCGAAATTCACCCCTCCACTTT.

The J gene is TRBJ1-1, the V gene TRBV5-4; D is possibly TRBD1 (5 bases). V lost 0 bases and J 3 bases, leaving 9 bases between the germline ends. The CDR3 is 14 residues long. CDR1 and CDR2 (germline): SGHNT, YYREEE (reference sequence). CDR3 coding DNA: TGTGCCAGCAGCTTGGAGGGGCGCGACACTGAAGCTTTCTTT. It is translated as CASSLEGRDTEAFF.

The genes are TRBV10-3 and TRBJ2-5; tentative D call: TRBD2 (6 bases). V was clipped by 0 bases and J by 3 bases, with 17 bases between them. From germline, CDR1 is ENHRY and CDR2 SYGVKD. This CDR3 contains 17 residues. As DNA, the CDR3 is TGTGCCATCAGTGAGTCGTGGGTTTCGGGAGTCGAAGAGACCCAGTACTTC. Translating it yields CAISESWVSGVEETQYF.